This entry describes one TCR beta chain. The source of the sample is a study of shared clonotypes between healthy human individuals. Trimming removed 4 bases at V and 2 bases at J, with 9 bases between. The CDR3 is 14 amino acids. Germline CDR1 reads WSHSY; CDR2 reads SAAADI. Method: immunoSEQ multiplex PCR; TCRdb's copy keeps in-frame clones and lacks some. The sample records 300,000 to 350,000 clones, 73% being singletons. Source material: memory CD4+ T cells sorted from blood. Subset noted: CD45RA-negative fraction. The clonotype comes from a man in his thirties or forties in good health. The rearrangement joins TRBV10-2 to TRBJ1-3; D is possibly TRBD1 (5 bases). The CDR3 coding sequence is TGCGCCAGCAGTGTCGGGGGGGCTGGAAACACCATATATTTT. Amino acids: CASSVGGAGNTIYF.